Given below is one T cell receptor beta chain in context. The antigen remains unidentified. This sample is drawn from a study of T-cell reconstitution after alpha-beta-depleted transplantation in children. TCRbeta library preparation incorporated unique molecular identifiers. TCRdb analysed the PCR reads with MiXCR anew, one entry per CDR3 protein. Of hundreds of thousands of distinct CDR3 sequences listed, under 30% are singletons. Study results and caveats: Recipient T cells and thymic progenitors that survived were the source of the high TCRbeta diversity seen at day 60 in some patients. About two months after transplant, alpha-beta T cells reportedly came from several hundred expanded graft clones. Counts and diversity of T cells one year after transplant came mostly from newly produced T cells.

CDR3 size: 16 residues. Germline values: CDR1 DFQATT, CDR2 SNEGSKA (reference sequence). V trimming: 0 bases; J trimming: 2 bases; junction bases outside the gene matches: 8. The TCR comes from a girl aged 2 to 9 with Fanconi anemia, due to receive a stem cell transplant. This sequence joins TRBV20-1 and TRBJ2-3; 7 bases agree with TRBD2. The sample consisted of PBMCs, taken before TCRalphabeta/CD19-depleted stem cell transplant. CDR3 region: CSARDGQAGTTDTQYF. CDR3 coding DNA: TGCAGTGCTAGAGATGGTCAAGCGGGGACCACAGATACGCAGTATTTT.